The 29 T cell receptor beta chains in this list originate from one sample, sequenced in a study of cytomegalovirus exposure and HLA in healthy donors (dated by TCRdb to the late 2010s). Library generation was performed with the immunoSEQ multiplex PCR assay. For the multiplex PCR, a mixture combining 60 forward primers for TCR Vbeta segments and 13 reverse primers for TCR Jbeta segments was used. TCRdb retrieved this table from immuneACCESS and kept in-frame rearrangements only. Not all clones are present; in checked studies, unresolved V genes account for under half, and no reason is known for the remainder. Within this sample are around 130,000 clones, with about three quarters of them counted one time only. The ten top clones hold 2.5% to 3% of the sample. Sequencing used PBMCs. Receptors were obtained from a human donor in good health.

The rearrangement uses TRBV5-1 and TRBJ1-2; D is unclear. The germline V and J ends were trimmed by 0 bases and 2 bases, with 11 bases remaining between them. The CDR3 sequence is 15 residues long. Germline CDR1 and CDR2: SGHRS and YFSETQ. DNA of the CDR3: TGCGCCAGCAGCTTGGGATCGGCAGGAAACTATGGCTACACCTTC. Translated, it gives CASSLGSAGNYGYTF.

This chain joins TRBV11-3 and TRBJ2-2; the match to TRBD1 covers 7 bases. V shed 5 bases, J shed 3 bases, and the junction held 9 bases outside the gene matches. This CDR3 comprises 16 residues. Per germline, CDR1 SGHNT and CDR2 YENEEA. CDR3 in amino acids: CASSPAQGVDTGELFF. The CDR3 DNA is TGTGCCAGCAGCCCCGCCCAGGGGGTCGACACCGGGGAGCTGTTTTTT.

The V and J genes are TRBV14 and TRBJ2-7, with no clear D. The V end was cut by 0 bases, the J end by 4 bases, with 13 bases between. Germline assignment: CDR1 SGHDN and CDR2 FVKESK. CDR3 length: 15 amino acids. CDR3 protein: CASSQDLSYGYEQYF. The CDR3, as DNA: TGTGCCAGCAGCCAAGATTTGTCCTATGGTTACGAGCAGTACTTC.

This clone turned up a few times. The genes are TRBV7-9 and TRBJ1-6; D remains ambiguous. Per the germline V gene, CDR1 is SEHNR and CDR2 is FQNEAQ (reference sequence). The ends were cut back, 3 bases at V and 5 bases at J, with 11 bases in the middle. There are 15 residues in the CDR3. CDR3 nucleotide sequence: TGTGCCAGCAGCTTGGAGGCGGTGGATAATTCACCCCTCCACTTT. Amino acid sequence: CASSLEAVDNSPLHF.

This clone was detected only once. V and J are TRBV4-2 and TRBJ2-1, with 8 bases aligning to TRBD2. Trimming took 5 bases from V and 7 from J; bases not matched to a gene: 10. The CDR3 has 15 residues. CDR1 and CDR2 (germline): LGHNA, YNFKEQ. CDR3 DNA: TGTGCCAGCAGCATACTCGGGGGGGCGAAGAATGAGCAGTTCTTC. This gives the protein CASSILGGAKNEQFF.

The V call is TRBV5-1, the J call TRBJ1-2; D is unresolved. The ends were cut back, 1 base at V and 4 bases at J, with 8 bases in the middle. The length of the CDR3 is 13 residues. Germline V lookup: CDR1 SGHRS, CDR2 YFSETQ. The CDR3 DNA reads TGCGCCAGCAGCTTGCTCCGGGGCTATGGCTACACCTTC. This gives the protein CASSLLRGYGYTF.

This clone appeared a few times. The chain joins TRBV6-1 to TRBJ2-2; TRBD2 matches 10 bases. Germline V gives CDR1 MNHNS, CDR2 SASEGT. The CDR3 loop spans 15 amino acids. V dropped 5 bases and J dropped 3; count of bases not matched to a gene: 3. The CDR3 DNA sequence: TGTGCCAGCAGTTTTCTAGCGGGGGACACCGGGGAGCTGTTTTTT. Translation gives CASSFLAGDTGELFF.

CDR3 nucleotide sequence: TGTGCCAGCAGTTACTTACAGGGTCCCTACGAGCAGTACTTC. This gives the protein CASSYLQGPYEQYF. This rearrangement joins TRBV28 to TRBJ2-7; a possible D gene is TRBD1 (6 bases). This CDR3 is 14 amino acids long. Per the germline V gene, CDR1 is MDHEN and CDR2 is SYDVKM. Trimming shortened V by 4 bases and J by 2 bases, and 12 bases separated the two germline ends.

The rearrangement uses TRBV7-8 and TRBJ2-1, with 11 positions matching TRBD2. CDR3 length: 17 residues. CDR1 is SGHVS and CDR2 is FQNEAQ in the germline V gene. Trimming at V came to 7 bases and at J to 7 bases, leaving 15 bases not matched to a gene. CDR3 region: CASTHFPRLAGKNEQFF. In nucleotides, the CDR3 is TGTGCCAGCACCCACTTCCCCCGACTAGCGGGGAAGAATGAGCAGTTCTTC.

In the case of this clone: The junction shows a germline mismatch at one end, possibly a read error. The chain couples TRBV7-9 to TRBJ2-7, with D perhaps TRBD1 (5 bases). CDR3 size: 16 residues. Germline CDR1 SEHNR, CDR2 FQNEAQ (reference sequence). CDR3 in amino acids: CASSLKSTALSYEQCF. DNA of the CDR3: TGTGCCAGCAGCTTAAAATCGACAGCTTTATCCTACGAGCAGTGCTTC.

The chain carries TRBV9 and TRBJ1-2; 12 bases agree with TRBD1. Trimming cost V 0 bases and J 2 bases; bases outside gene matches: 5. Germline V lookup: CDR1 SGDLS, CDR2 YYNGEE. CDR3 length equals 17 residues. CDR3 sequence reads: CASSVGDRGRKNYGYTF. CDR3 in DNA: TGTGCCAGCAGCGTAGGGGACAGGGGGCGAAAAAACTATGGCTACACCTTC.

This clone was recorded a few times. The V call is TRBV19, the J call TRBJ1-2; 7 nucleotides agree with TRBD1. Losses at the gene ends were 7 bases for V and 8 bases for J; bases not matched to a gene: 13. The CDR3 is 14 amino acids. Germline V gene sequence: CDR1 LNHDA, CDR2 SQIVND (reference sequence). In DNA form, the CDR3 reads TGTGCCAGTACCCCTGGACAGGTCGCGGGCGGCTACACCTTC. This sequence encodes CASTPGQVAGGYTF.

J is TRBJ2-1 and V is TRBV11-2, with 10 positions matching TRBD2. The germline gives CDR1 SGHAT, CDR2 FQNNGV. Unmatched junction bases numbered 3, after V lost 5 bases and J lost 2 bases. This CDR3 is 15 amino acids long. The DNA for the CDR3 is TGTGCCAGCAGCACACTAGCGGGGCCCTACAATGAGCAGTTCTTC. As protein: CASSTLAGPYNEQFF.

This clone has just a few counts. The CDR3 is CASSRGGGSGNTIYF. In nucleotides, the CDR3 is TGCGCCAGCAGCCGGGGGGGAGGAAGTGGAAACACCATATATTTT. The gene calls are TRBV4-3 and TRBJ1-3, with D perhaps TRBD1 (5 bases). Germline CDR1 and CDR2: LGHNA and YSLEER. The CDR3 is 15 residues long. Deletions cut 4 bases from V and 3 bases from J, with 13 bases between.

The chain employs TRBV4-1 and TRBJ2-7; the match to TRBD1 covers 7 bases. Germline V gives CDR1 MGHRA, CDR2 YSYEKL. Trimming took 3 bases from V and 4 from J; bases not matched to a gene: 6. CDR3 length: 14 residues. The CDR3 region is CASSQIDREYEQYF. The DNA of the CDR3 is TGCGCCAGCAGCCAGATCGACAGGGAATACGAGCAGTACTTC.

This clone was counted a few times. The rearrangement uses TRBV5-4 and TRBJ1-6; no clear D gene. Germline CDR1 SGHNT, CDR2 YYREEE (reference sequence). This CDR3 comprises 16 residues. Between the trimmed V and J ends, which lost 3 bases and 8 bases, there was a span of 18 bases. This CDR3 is CASSSRGRIGHSPLHF. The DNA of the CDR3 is TGTGCCAGCAGCTCTCGAGGGAGAATAGGCCATTCACCCCTCCACTTT.

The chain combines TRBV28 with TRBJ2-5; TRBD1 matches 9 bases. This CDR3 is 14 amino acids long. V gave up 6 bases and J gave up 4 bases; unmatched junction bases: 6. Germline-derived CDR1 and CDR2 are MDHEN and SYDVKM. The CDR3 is CASRGTGTRETQYF. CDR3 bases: TGTGCCAGCAGAGGGACAGGGACAAGAGAGACCCAGTACTTC.

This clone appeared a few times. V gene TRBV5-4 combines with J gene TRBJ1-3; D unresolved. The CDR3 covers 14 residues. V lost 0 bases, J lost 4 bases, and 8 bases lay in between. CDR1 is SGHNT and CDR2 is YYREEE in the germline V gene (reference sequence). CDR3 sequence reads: CASSLGLGGNTIYF. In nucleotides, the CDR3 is TGTGCCAGCAGCTTGGGCCTCGGGGGAAACACCATATATTTT. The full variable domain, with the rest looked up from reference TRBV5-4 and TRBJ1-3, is ETGVTQSPTHLIKTRGQQVTLRCSSQSGHNTVSWYQQALGQGPQFIFQYYREEENGRGNFPPRFSGLQFPNYSSELNVNALELDDSALYLCASSLGLGGNTIYFGEGSWLTVV.

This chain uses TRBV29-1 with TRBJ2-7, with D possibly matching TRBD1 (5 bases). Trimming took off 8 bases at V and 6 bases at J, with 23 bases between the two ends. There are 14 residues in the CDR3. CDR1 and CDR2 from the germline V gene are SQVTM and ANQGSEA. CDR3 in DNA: TGCAGCCACCCGTCCGGCAGGGTCGACGGCGAGCAGTACTTC. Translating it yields CSHPSGRVDGEQYF.

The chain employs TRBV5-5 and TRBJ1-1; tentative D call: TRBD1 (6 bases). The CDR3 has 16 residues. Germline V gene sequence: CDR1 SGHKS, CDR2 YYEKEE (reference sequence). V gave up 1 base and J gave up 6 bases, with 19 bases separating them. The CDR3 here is CASSLSVVGQKSEAFF. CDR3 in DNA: TGTGCCAGCAGCTTGTCAGTCGTAGGACAGAAATCTGAAGCTTTCTTT.

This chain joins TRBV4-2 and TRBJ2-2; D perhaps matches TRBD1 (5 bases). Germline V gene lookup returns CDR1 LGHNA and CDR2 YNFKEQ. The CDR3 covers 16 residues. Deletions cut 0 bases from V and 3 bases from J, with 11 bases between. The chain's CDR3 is CASSQDPRVYTGELFF. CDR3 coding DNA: TGTGCCAGCAGCCAAGATCCCAGGGTGTACACCGGGGAGCTGTTTTTT.

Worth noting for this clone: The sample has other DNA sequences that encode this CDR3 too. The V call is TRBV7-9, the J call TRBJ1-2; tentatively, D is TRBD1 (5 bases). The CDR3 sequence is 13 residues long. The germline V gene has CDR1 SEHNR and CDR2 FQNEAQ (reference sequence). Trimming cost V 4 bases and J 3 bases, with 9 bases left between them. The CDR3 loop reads CASSSWGDYGYTF. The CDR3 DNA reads TGTGCCAGCAGCTCCTGGGGCGACTATGGCTACACCTTC.

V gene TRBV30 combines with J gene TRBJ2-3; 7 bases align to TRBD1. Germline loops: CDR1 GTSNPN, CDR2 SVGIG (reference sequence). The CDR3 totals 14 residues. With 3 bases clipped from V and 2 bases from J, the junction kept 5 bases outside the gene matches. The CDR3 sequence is CAWRADRDTDTQYF. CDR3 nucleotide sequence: TGTGCCTGGAGGGCAGACAGGGACACAGATACGCAGTATTTT. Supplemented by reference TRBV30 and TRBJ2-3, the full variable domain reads SQTIHQWPATLVQPVGSPLSLECTVEGTSNPNLYWYRQAAGRGLQLLFYSVGIGQISSEVPQNLSASRPQDRQFILSSKKLLLSDSGFYLCAWRADRDTDTQYFGPGTRLTVL.

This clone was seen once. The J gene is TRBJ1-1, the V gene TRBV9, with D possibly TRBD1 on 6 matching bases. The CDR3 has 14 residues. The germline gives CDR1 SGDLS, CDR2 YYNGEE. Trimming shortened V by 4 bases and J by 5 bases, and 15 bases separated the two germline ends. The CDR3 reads CASSIGPGATEAFF. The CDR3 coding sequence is TGTGCCAGCAGCATAGGACCAGGGGCTACTGAAGCTTTCTTT. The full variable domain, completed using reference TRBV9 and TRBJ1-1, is DSGVTQTPKHLITATGQRVTLRCSPRSGDLSVYWYQQSLDQGLQFLIQYYNGEERAKGNILERFSAQQFPDLHSELNLSSLELGDSALYFCASSIGPGATEAFFGQGTRLTVV.

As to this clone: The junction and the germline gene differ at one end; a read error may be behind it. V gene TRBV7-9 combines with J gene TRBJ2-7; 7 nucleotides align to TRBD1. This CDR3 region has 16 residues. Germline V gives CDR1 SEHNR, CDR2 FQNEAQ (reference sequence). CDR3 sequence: CSSSTGQVETTYEQYF. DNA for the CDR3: TGTTCCAGCAGCACCGGACAGGTCGAAACGACCTACGAGCAGTACTTC.

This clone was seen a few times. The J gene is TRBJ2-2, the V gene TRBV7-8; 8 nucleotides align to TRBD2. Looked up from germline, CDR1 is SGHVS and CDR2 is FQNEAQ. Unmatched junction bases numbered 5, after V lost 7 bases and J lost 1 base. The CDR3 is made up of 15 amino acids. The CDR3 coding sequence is TGTGCCAGCATCCGGACTAGCCAGAACACCGGGGAGCTGTTTTTT. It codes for CASIRTSQNTGELFF.

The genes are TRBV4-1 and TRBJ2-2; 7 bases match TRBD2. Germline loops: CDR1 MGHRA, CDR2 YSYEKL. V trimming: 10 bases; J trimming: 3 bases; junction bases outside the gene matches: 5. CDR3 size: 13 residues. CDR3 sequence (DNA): TGCGCCACCCGGGGGGATGACACCGGGGAGCTGTTTTTT. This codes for CATRGDDTGELFF.

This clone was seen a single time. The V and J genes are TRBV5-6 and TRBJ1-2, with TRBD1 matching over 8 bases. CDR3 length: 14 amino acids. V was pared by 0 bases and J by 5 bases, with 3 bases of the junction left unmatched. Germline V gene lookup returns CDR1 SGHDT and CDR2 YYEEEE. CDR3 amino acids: CASSLGRGQYGYTF. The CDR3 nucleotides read TGTGCCAGCAGCTTGGGCAGGGGGCAATATGGCTACACCTTC.

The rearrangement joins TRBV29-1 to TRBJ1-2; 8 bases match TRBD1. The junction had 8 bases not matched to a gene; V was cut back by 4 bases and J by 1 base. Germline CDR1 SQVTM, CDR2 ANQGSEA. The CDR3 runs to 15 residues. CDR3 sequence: CSVVGRGLGNYGYTF. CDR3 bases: TGCAGCGTTGTTGGCAGGGGGCTTGGTAACTATGGCTACACCTTC. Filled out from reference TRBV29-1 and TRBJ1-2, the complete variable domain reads SAVISQKPSRDICQRGTSLTIQCQVDSQVTMMFWYRQQPGQSLTLIATANQGSEATYESGFVIDKFPISRPNLTFSTLTVSNMSPEDSSIYLCSVVGRGLGNYGYTFGSGTRLTVV.